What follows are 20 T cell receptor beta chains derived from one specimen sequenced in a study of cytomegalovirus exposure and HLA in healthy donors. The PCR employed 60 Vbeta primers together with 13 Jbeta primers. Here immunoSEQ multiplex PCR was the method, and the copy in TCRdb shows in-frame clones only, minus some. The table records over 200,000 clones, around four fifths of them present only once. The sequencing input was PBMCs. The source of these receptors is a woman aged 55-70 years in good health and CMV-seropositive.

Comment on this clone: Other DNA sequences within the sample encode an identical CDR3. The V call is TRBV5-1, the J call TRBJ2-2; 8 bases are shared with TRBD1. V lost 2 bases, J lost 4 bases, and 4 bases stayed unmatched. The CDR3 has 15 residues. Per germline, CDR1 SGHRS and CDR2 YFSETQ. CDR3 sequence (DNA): TGCGCCAGCAGCTTCGGACAGGGAGGCACCGGGGAGCTGTTTTTT. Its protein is CASSFGQGGTGELFF. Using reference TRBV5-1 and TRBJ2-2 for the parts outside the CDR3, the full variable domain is KAGVTQTPRYLIKTRGQQVTLSCSPISGHRSVSWYQQTPGQGLQFLFEYFSETQRNKGNFPGRFSGRQFSNSRSEMNVSTLELGDSALYLCASSFGQGGTGELFFGEGSRLTVL.

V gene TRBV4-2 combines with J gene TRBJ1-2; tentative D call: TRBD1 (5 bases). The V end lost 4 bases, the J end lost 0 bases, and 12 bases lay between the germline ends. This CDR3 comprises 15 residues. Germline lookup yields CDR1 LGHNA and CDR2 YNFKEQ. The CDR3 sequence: CASSPGDASNYGYTF. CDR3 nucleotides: TGTGCCAGCAGCCCGGGGGACGCGTCTAACTATGGCTACACCTTC.

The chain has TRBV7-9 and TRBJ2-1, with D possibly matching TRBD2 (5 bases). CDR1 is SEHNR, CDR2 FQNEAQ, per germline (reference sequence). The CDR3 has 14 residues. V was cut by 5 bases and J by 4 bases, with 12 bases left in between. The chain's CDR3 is CASSQDGNYNEQFF. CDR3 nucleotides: TGTGCCAGCAGCCAGGACGGGAATTACAATGAGCAGTTCTTC.

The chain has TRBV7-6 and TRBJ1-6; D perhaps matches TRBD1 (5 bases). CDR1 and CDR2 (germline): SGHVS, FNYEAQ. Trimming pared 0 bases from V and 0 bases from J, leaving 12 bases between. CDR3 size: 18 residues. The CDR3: CASSLAIQGLSYNSPLHF. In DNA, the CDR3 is TGTGCCAGCAGCTTAGCTATTCAGGGCCTCTCCTATAATTCACCCCTCCACTTT.

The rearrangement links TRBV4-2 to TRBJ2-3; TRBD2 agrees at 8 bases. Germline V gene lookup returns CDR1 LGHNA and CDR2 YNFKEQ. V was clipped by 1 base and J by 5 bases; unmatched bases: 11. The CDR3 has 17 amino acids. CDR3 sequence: CASSQATGTRKVDTQYF. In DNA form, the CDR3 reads TGTGCCAGCAGCCAAGCCACCGGGACTAGGAAAGTAGATACGCAGTATTTT.

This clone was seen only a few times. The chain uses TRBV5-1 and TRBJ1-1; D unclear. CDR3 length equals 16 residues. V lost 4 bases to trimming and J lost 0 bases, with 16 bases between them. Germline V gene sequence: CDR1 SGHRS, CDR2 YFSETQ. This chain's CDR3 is CASSPRPSVLNTEAFF. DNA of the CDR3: TGCGCCAGCAGCCCGAGGCCGAGCGTCTTGAACACTGAAGCTTTCTTT.

The CDR3: CAWKAGAETQYF. CDR3 DNA sequence: TGTGCCTGGAAGGCAGGGGCAGAGACCCAGTACTTC. The V and J genes are TRBV30 and TRBJ2-5, with D perhaps TRBD1 (6 bases). With 4 bases removed from V and 4 bases from J, the gap between germline ends came to 10 bases. This CDR3 comprises 12 residues. Germline V lookup: CDR1 GTSNPN, CDR2 SVGIG (reference sequence).

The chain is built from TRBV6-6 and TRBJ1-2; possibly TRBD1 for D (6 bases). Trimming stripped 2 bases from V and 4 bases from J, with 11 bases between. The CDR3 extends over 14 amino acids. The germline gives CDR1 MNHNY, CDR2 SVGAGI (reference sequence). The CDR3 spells CASSYGTSIYGYTF. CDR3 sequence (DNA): TGTGCCAGCAGTTACGGGACATCGATCTATGGCTACACCTTC.

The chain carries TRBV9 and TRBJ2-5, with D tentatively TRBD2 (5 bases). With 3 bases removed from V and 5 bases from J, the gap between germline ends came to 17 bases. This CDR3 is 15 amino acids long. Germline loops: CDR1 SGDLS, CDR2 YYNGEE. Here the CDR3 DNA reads TGTGCCAGCAGCGCCAGCTCTTCTAGCAAGGAGACCCAGTACTTC. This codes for CASSASSSSKETQYF.

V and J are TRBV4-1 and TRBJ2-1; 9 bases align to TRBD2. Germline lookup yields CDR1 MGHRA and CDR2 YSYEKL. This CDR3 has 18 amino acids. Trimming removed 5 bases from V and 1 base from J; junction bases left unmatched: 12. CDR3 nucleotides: TGCGCCAGCAGCAGGGGAAGACTAGCGGCCAAATCCTACAATGAGCAGTTCTTC. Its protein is CASSRGRLAAKSYNEQFF.

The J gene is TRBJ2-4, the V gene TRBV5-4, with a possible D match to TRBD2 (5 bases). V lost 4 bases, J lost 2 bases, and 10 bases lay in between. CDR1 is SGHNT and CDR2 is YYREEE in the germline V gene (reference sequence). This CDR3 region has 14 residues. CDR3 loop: CASSHGGSKNIQYF. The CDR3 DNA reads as TGTGCCAGCAGCCACGGAGGCTCCAAAAACATTCAGTACTTC.

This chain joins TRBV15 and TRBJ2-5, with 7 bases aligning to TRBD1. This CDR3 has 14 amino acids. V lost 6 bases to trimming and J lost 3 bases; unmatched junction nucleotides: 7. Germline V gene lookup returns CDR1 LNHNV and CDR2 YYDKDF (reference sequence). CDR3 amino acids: CATRKGALEETQYF. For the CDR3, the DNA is TGTGCCACCAGAAAGGGGGCCTTAGAAGAGACCCAGTACTTC.

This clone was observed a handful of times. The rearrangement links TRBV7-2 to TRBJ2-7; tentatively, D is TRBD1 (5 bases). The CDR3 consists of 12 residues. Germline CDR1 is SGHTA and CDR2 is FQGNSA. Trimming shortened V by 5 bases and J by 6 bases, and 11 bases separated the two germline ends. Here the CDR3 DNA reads TGTGCCAGCAGCCCGCGACAGTCCGAGCAGTACTTC. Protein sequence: CASSPRQSEQYF.

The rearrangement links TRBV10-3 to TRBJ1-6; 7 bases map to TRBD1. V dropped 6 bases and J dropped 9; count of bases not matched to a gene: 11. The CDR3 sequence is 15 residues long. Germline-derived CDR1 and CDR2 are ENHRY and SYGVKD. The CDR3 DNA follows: TGTGCCATCAGAAATCCCGGGACAGAAGGTTCACCCCTCCACTTT. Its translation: CAIRNPGTEGSPLHF.

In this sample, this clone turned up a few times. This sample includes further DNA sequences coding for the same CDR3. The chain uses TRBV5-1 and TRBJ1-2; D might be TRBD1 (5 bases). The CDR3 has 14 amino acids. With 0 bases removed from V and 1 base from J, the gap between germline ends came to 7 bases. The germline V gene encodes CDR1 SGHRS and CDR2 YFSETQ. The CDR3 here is CASSLGQSNYGYTF. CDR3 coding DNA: TGCGCCAGCAGCTTGGGACAGAGTAACTATGGCTACACCTTC.

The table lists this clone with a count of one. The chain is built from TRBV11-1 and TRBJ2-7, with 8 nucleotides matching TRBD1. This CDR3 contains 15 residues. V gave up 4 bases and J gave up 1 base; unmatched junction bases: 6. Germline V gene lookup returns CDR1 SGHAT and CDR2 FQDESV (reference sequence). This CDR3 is CASSSGQGFSYEQYF. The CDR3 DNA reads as TGTGCCAGCAGCTCCGGACAGGGTTTTTCCTACGAGCAGTACTTC.

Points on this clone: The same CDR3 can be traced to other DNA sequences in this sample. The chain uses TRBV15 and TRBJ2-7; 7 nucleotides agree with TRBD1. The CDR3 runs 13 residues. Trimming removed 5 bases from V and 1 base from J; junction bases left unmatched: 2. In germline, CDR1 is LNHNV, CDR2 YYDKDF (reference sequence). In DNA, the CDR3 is TGTGCCACCAGCCGGGACAGATCCTACGAGCAGTACTTC. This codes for CATSRDRSYEQYF.

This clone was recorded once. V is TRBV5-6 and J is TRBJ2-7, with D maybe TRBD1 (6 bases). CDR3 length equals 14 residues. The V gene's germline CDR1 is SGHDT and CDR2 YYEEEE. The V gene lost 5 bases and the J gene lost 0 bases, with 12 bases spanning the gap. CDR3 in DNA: TGTGCCAGCAGGACGACAGGTAGCTCCTACGAGCAGTACTTC. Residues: CASRTTGSSYEQYF.

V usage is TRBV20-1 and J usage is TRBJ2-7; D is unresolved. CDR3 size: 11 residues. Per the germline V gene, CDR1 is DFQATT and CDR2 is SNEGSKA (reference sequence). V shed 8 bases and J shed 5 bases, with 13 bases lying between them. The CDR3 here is CSTPGVNEQYF. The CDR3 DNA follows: TGCAGTACCCCAGGTGTCAACGAGCAGTACTTC.

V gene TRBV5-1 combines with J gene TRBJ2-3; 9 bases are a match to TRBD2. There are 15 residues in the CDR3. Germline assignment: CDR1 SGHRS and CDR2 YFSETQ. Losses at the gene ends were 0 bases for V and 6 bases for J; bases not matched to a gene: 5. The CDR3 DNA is TGCGCCAGCAGCTTGGTAGCTAGCGGGAAGGATACGCAGTATTTT. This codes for CASSLVASGKDTQYF.